These T cell receptor beta chains were read from a single sample in a study of shared T cell receptors in the human thymus. Produced via immunoSEQ multiplex PCR; TCRdb's table is partial and in-frame only. The sample has some 640,000 clones, about 87% seen once. The same specimen was also included in a second study, on human thymus T cells.

The sample was thymocytes. The receptors shown here come from a boy under three years old with a congenital heart defect. CDR3s include the opening cysteine and the closing phenylalanine or tryptophan. The D gene is left open where the match is weak. Clone size, where shown, is once, few, many, or a class for clones that have expanded.

clone_size j_call d_call v_call cdr3_length cdr3_nt cdr3_aa
NA TRBJ2-1 NA TRBV19 16 TGTGCCAGTAGTATAAGACAGCTTATGGGAAACAATGAGCAGTTCTTC CASSIRQLMGNNEQFF
NA TRBJ2-3 TRBD2 TRBV5-6 14 TGTGCCAGCAGGAGCGGGGGACGCACAGATACGCAGTATTTT CASRSGGRTDTQYF
few TRBJ2-2 NA TRBV5-6 13 TGTGCCAGCAGCTTGGACTATGCGGGGGAGCTGTTTTTT CASSLDYAGELFF
NA TRBJ1-2 NA TRBV5-1 13 TGCGCCAGCAGCTTGGATACGGACTATGGCTACACCTTC CASSLDTDYGYTF
NA TRBJ2-7 NA TRBV28 13 TGTGCCAGCAGTTTAGAGATCTCCTACGAGCAGTACTTC CASSLEISYEQYF
few TRBJ2-7 TRBD1 TRBV14 16 TGTGCCAGCAGCCAAACCCGGACAGGGTGTACCTACGAGCAGTACTTC CASSQTRTGCTYEQYF
NA TRBJ2-7 NA TRBV7-2 15 TGTGCCAGCAGTCGAGCGGGCACACTGTCCTACGAGCAGTACTTC CASSRAGTLSYEQYF
NA TRBJ1-5 TRBD1 TRBV4-1 15 TGCGCCAGCAGCCGACCGGACAGGACCGATCAGCCCCAGCATTTT CASSRPDRTDQPQHF
NA TRBJ2-1 NA TRBV4-3 15 TGCGCCAGCAGCCAATACGAGAGCTCCTACAATGAGCAGTTCTTC CASSQYESSYNEQFF
NA TRBJ2-3 NA TRBV5-1 13 TGCGCCAGTGTGGGCCCTAGCACAGATACGCAGTATTTT CASVGPSTDTQYF
NA TRBJ2-2 TRBD2 TRBV27 15 TGTGCCAGCAGTACTAGCGGGAGGGGCACCGGGGAGCTGTTTTTT CASSTSGRGTGELFF
NA TRBJ2-1 NA TRBV28 15 TGTGCCAGCAGTTTCCCAGAGCGGCCCTACAATGAGCAGTTCTTC CASSFPERPYNEQFF
NA TRBJ2-1 TRBD2 TRBV5-1 15 TGCGCCAGCAGCAAGGGACTAGCGGGATACAGTCTCAAGTTCTTC CASSKGLAGYSLKFF
NA TRBJ2-7 NA TRBV9 13 TGTGCCAGCAGCGCCGAGACTAGTTCCGAGCAGTACTTC CASSAETSSEQYF
NA TRBJ2-7 NA TRBV27 13 TGTGCCAGACCGTTTGGGGGCCCCTACGAGCAGTACTTC CARPFGGPYEQYF
NA TRBJ1-5 NA TRBV7-2 16 TGTGCCAGCAGCTTAGAGGCAGGGGATAGCAATCAGCCCCAGCATTTT CASSLEAGDSNQPQHF
few TRBJ2-7 TRBD2 TRBV4-3 15 TGCGCCAGCAGCCATTTAGCGGGAGGCCCCTACGAGCAGTACTTC CASSHLAGGPYEQYF
NA TRBJ2-5 NA TRBV5-4 12 TGTGCCAGCAGCCTCTCACCCGGAGATCCGTACTTC CASSLSPGDPYF
NA TRBJ2-2 NA TRBV6-5 13 TGTGCGACGGGTCCCCAAAACACCGGGGAGCTGTTTTTT CATGPQNTGELFF
NA TRBJ2-7 NA TRBV6-1 11 TGTGCCAGCATCAGATCCTACGAGCAGTACTTC CASIRSYEQYF
NA TRBJ1-2 NA TRBV7-8 13 TGTGCCAGCAGCCTACGGGGGGAGGGTGGCTACACCTTC CASSLRGEGGYTF
NA TRBJ2-7 NA TRBV6-5 14 TGTGCCAGCAGGCCTCAGGGGATTCCCTACGAGCAGTACTTC CASRPQGIPYEQYF
few TRBJ1-2 NA TRBV19 13 TGTGCCAGTAGTATTGGGACTCTCTATGGCTACACCTTC CASSIGTLYGYTF
NA TRBJ2-1 NA TRBV5-1 14 TGCGCCAGCAGCTTGACACCGCTCTACAATGAGCAGTTCTTC CASSLTPLYNEQFF
once TRBJ1-5 NA TRBV6-1 17 TGTGCCAGCAGTGAAGGGATGGGAGGTAGTGGTAGTCAGCCCCAGCATTTT CASSEGMGGSGSQPQHF
NA TRBJ1-2 TRBD1 TRBV9 14 TGTGCCAGCAGCGGGACGGGACAGAACTATGGCTACACCTTC CASSGTGQNYGYTF
NA TRBJ2-1 TRBD2 TRBV2 18 TGTGCCAGCAGTGAACCCGCAAAGCGGGGGGGGCGACACAATGAGCAGTTCTTC CASSEPAKRGGRHNEQFF